This record concerns one T cell receptor beta chain sequence. The clone's antigen remains unknown. No much larger clonotype is one base removed from it; base qualities were not supplied. V is cut by 4 bases and J by 5 bases, and the space between the germline ends is 21 bases. Including the terminal cysteine and phenylalanine, the CDR3 comprises 16 residues. Only the CDR3 region is kept as DNA, spanning 48 bases read in frame from base 1. CDR1 and CDR2 are drawn from the germline V gene: SGDLS, YYNGEE. According to the description, T-allo10 cells that came from the donor were anergic, were specific for host alloantigens, and could carry out alloantigen-specific suppression. Instrument used: Illumina MiSeq. The public sequencing data were trimmed at Q25 with fastp and processed into clonotypes with MiXCR by TCRdb, which kept only in-frame beta chains. Rows are combined by CDR3 protein, so each entry shows the most common genes and DNA. Recorded for this sample are around 62,000 distinct CDR3 sequences; approximately 64% of them occurred a single time. 7.6% of the sample rests with the top ten.

This specimen comes from a study of type 1 regulatory T cells (dated by TCRdb to the early 2020s). Concerning the study at large: An in vitro protocol by which a Tr1-enriched, alloantigen-specific CD4 T cell product named T-allo10 was generated was characterized in the study. T-allo10 was being evaluated clinically in patients with hematological malignancies who were receiving allogeneic hematopoietic stem cell transplantation.

This clonotype was sampled from a human donor in good health. The V gene is TRBV9 and the J gene is TRBJ2-5; the D gene remains uncertain. Source material: cultured T cells, either the whole culture or a sorted T cell fraction (not recorded which). The meaning of the sample's cell subset or site label: Tr1-enriched cell product generated in vitro against host alloantigens. This receptor has the CDR3 CASSPTAVWASETQYF. The DNA reads TGTGCCAGCAGCCCCACAGCCGTCTGGGCAAGTGAGACCCAGTACTTC.